This record looks at one T cell receptor (beta chain) sequence and its context. Its specificity is unknown. These data belong to a study of identical twins. Germline lookup yields CDR1 MNHNS and CDR2 SASEGT. The V gene lost 8 bases and the J gene lost 2 bases, with 12 bases spanning the gap. The CDR3 loop spans 13 amino acids. General study points: Modeled out-of-frame TCR alpha sharing in monozygotic twins fell below observed levels. Twin-shared out-of-frame alpha sequences showed excess low generation probability. Insertions ran lower in abundant cord blood beta clonotypes, though not in memory repertoires.

Every donor was a healthy Caucasian. TCRdb itself ran the 5' RACE reads through MiXCR, one entry per CDR3 protein. In the table there are 400,000 to 500,000 distinct CDR3 sequences, around a sixth of which are singletons. The sequence was collected from a man aged 50 to 59 in good health. The chain joins TRBV6-1 to TRBJ1-2; perhaps TRBD1 as D (5 bases). Sequencing input: naive T cells sorted from blood. CDR3 nucleotide sequence: TGTGCCAGCTTCGGGGGGAACAACTATGGCTACACCTTC. This encodes CASFGGNNYGYTF.